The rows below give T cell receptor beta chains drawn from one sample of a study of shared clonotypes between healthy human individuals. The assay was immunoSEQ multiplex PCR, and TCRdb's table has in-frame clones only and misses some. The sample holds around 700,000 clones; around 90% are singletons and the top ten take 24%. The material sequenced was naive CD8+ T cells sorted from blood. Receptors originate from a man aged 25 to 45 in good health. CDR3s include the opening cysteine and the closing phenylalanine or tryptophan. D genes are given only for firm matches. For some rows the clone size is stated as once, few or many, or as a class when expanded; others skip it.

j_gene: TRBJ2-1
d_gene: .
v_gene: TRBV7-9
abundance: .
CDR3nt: TGTGCCAGCAGCCTCCCGATTAGCGGTAAAGTAAATGAGCAGTTCTTC
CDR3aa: CASSLPISGKVNEQFF

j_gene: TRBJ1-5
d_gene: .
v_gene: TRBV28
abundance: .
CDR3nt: TGTGCCAGCGAGGTGACAGTTAGCAATCAGCCCCAGCATTTT
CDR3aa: CASEVTVSNQPQHF

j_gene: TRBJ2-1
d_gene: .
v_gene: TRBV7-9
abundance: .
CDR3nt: TGTGCCAGCAGCAAACGGGATGAGCAGTTCTTC
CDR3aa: CASSKRDEQFF

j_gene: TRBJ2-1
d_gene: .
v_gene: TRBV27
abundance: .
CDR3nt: TGTGCCAGCAGTTGGGACGGGAATAAGCAGTTCTTC
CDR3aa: CASSWDGNKQFF

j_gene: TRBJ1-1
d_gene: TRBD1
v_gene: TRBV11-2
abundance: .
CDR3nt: TGTGCCAGCAGCTTAACCGGGACAGGGGACACTGAAGCTTTCTTT
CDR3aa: CASSLTGTGDTEAFF

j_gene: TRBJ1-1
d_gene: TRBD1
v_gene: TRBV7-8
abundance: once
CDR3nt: TGTGCCAGCAGCTTAGCTGGCGGCAGGAGGGGACAGGGCGGCACTGAAGCTTTCTTT
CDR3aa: CASSLAGGRRGQGGTEAFF

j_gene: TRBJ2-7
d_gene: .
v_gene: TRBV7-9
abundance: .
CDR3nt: TGTGCCAGCAGCTTAGCCCGCAGCGAGCAGTACTTC
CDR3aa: CASSLARSEQYF

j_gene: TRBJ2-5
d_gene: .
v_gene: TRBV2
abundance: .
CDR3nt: TGTGCCAGCAGTTTTCGCCTTCTGGAGACCCAGTACTTC
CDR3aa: CASSFRLLETQYF

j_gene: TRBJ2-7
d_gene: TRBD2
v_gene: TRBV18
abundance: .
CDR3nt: TGTGCCAGCTCACTCTCTAGCGGGAACTACGAGCAGTACTTC
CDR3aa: CASSLSSGNYEQYF

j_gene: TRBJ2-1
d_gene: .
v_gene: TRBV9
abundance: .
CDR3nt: TGTGCCAGCAGCGGAGGGGCCTACAATGAGCAGTTCTTC
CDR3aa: CASSGGAYNEQFF

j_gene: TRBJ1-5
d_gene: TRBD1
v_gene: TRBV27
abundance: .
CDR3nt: TGTGCCAGCAGCCAGGGGGGAGGGAGTCAGCCCCAGCATTTT
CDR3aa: CASSQGGGSQPQHF

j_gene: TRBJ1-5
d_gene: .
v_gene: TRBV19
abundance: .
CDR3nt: TGTGCCAGTACCACCTATGGGGCGGGCAATCAGCCCCAGCATTTT
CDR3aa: CASTTYGAGNQPQHF

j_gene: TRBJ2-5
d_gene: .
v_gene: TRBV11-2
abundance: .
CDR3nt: TGTGCCAGCAGCTTAGCCCTCCCCGGAGGGAGCGCCAGGGAGACCCAGTACTTC
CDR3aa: CASSLALPGGSARETQYF

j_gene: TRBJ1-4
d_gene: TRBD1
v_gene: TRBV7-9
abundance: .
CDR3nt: TGTGCCAGCAGCTCCGGGTTCGGGACAGAAGGAGATGAAAAACTGTTTTTT
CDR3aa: CASSSGFGTEGDEKLFF

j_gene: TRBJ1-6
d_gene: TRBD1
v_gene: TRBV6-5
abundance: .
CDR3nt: TGTGCCAGCACCCAACAGGGGGCTTGGTCACCCCTCCACTTT
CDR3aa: CASTQQGAWSPLHF

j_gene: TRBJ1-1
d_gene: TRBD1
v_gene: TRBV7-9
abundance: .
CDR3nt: TGTGCCAGCAGCTTTCCGGCAGGGGGATTCACTGAAGCTTTCTTT
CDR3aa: CASSFPAGGFTEAFF